The rows below give T cell receptor beta chains drawn from one sample of a study of T cell responses to AZD1222 COVID-19 vaccine. Sequenced by immunoSEQ multiplex PCR; TCRdb stores in-frame clones only, minus some. The sample carries 100,000 to 150,000 clones, approximately 88% recorded once. The starting material was peripheral blood, obtained on day 0 of AZD1222 vaccination. These receptors came from an adult in good health. Each CDR3 is given with its conserved first and last residue. A D gene is named only where the DNA matches it firmly. The size field is filled for only some rows; it gives once, few, many or a size class.

TRBJ1-5 | NA | TRBV9 | NA | TGTGCCAGCAGCGCCCGGGAGGACGGACCCCAGCATTTT | CASSAREDGPQHF
TRBJ1-1 | once | TRBV7-9 | NA | TGTGCCAGCAGCTTAGGGTCGGGCACTGAAGCTTTCTTT | CASSLGSGTEAFF
TRBJ2-7 | once | TRBV19 | TRBD2 | TGTGCCAGTAGTGACGGCGGAGCGGGGGGGACCTACGAGCAGTACTTC | CASSDGGAGGTYEQYF
TRBJ1-1 | NA | TRBV30 | NA | TGTGCCTGGAGTCTCTGGGGCCTCACCTTGAACACTGAAGCTTTCTTT | CAWSLWGLTLNTEAFF
TRBJ2-2 | NA | TRBV4-2 | TRBD2 | TGTGCCAGCAGCCAAGATCCTATGCGGGGGGGTTTAACCGGGGAGCTGTTTTTT | CASSQDPMRGGLTGELFF
TRBJ1-1 | NA | TRBV6-5 | TRBD1 | TGTGCCAGCAGGAGAGGGGGCGCGGGGAACACTGAAGCTTTCTTT | CASRRGGAGNTEAFF
TRBJ2-3 | NA | TRBV6-5 | NA | TGTGCCAGCAGTTACTCTCGTAGCACAGATACGCAGTATTTT | CASSYSRSTDTQYF
TRBJ2-7 | NA | TRBV5-5 | NA | TGTGCCAGCAGCTTGGAGGGGGGAAGTTTAGAGCAGTACTTC | CASSLEGGSLEQYF
TRBJ1-3 | NA | TRBV11-3 | NA | TGTGCCAGCAGCCCCGGGACAATAAGATATGGAAACACCATATATTTT | CASSPGTIRYGNTIYF
TRBJ1-1 | NA | TRBV6-4 | TRBD1 | TGTGCAGCCCGCGGACAGGTCACACCTGAAGCTTTCTTT | CAARGQVTPEAFF
TRBJ1-1 | once | TRBV18 | NA | TGTGCCAGCTCACCACCCGCCAGGCTCGTAGCTTTCTTT | CASSPPARLVAFF
TRBJ1-2 | few | TRBV3-1/TRBV3-2 | NA | TGTGCCAGCAGCACCTCAGAGAGCTATGGCTACACCTTC | CASSTSESYGYTF
TRBJ1-5 | NA | TRBV30 | NA | TGTGCCTGGAGTGGGGGGACACCGGGGAATCAGCCCCAGCATTTT | CAWSGGTPGNQPQHF
TRBJ1-2 | NA | TRBV3-1/TRBV3-2 | TRBD1 | TGTGCCAGCAGCCAAACAGGGGGCAGCTATGGCTACACCTTC | CASSQTGGSYGYTF
TRBJ2-2 | NA | TRBV27 | TRBD2 | TGTGCCAGCAGACTAGCGGGGACGGTCGGGGAGCTGTTTTTT | CASRLAGTVGELFF
TRBJ1-3 | NA | TRBV12-5 | TRBD1 | TGTGCTAGTGGTTTGACCCGGACAGGGGCGAGCTCTGGAAACACCATATATTTT | CASGLTRTGASSGNTIYF
TRBJ2-1 | NA | TRBV28 | NA | TGTGCCAGCAGTTTATTCGAGGGGGATGAGCAGTTCTTC | CASSLFEGDEQFF
TRBJ2-5 | NA | TRBV5-1 | TRBD1 | TGCGCCAGCAGCCCCGACAGGGGAACGGCGACCCAGTACTTC | CASSPDRGTATQYF
TRBJ2-7 | NA | TRBV6-5 | TRBD1 | TGTGCCAGCAGTTACACAGGGGTGAGCTCCTACGAGCAGTACTTC | CASSYTGVSSYEQYF
TRBJ1-6 | NA | TRBV2 | NA | TGTGCCAGCAGTCCCTGGCGTAATTCACCCCTCCACTTT | CASSPWRNSPLHF
TRBJ2-3 | NA | TRBV7-9 | NA | TGTGCCAGCAGCGACCTTTCCTCCTTCACAGATACGCAGTATTTT | CASSDLSSFTDTQYF
TRBJ2-7 | NA | TRBV5-6 | NA | TGTGCCAGCAGCTTGGGTGGCCAGGTCCTTTTCTCCTACGAGCAGTACTTC | CASSLGGQVLFSYEQYF
TRBJ1-4 | NA | TRBV11-1 | NA | TGTGCCAGCAGCTCAGGAGGAGGTGAAAAACTGTTTTTT | CASSSGGGEKLFF
TRBJ1-6 | NA | TRBV6-4 | NA | TGTGCCAGCAGTGACTCACCCCTCCACTTT | CASSDSPLHF
TRBJ2-3 | NA | TRBV6-5 | NA | TGTGCCAGCAGTCCCCAAACGAGAGATACGCAGTATTTT | CASSPQTRDTQYF
TRBJ1-2 | NA | TRBV18 | NA | TGTGCCAGCTCACCTGATGAAGGAGGCTACACCTTC | CASSPDEGGYTF
TRBJ1-5 | NA | TRBV5-1 | TRBD1 | TGCGCCAGCAGCCTCACAGGGGAGAGTCGGCAGCCCCAGCATTTT | CASSLTGESRQPQHF
TRBJ1-1 | NA | TRBV6-4 | NA | TGTGCCAGCAGAAGGGAGGGGAACACTGAAGCTTTCTTT | CASRREGNTEAFF
TRBJ2-7 | NA | TRBV11-3 | NA | TGTGCCAGCAGCCTGACGGGCTACGAGCAGTACTTC | CASSLTGYEQYF
TRBJ1-5 | NA | TRBV11-2 | NA | TGTGCCAGCAGCTTAGATCGGGGGAATCAGCCCCAGCATTTT | CASSLDRGNQPQHF
TRBJ1-5 | once | TRBV2 | TRBD1 | TGTGCCAGCAGAGAACAGGGGTTTGGGCCCCAGCATTTT | CASREQGFGPQHF
TRBJ1-2 | NA | TRBV11-3 | NA | TGTGCCAGCAGCCAAAGTGGCTATGGCTACACCTTC | CASSQSGYGYTF
TRBJ2-2 | NA | TRBV5-1 | NA | TGCGCCAGCAGCTCACAGGGGGGGTCCGGGGAGCTGTTTTTT | CASSSQGGSGELFF
TRBJ2-1 | NA | TRBV28 | TRBD1 | TGTGCCAGCAGGGGCCAGACAGGGGGTCTCTACAATGAGCAGTTCTTC | CASRGQTGGLYNEQFF
TRBJ1-1 | NA | TRBV5-1 | TRBD1 | TGCGCCAGCAGCTTGGCCCAGGGGGTCAATGAAGCTTTCTTT | CASSLAQGVNEAFF
TRBJ2-7 | NA | TRBV6-1 | TRBD1 | TGTGCCAGCAGTGAAGCGGGGACAGGGGGCTACGAGCAGTACTTC | CASSEAGTGGYEQYF
TRBJ2-7 | NA | TRBV5-8 | NA | TGTGCCAGCAGCTTATTTCCCCGCGGACCTACCTACGAGCAGTACTTC | CASSLFPRGPTYEQYF